The clone carrying this T cell receptor (beta chain) was recorded a few times. Its antigen is not known. This entry is derived from a study of T cells after yellow fever vaccination. TCRdb reprocessed the 5' RACE reads with MiXCR, giving one entry per CDR3 protein. The sample holds around 600,000 distinct CDR3 sequences, 12% seen once. Broader study findings: Abundant bulk-population clonotypes could contaminate the FACS-sorted repertoires.

Sequences were derived from PBMCs, sampled on the day of the yellow fever booster vaccination. The source is a man aged 25 to 40 who received the YFV17D yellow fever vaccine.

In DNA, the CDR3 is TGCAGCGTTTCGAGCGGGAGTTCCGCCAAAAACATTCAGTACTTC. It specifies CSVSSGSSAKNIQYF. The chain carries TRBV29-1 and TRBJ2-4; 8 bases are shared with TRBD2. Trimming took 5 bases from V and 1 from J; bases not matched to a gene: 7. Germline-derived CDR1 and CDR2 are SQVTM and ANQGSEA. This CDR3 contains 15 residues.